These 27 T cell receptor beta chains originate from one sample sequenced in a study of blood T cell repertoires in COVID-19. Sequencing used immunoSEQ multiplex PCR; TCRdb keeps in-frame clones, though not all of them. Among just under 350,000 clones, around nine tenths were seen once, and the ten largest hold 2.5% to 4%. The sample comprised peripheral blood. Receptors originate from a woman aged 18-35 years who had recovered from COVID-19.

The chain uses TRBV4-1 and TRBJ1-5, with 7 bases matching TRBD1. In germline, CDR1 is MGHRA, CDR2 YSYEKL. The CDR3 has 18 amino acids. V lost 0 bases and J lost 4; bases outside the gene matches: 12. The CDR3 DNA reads TGCGCCAGCAGCCAAGATCTCAGGGGGTCCCTACTTAATCAGCCCCAGCATTTT. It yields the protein CASSQDLRGSLLNQPQHF.

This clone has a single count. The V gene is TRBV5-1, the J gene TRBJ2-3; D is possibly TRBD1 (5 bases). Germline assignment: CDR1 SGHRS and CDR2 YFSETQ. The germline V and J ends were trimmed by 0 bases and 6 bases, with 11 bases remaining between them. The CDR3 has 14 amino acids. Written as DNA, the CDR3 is TGCGCCAGCAGCTTGGTCGCAGGGTCGGATACGCAGTATTTT. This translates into CASSLVAGSDTQYF.

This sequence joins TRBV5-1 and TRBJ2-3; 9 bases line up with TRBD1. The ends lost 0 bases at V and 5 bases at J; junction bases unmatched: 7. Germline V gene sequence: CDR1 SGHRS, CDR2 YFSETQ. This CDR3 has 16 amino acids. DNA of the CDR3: TGCGCCAGCAGCTTGGCTGCGACAGGGGGTGGAGATACGCAGTATTTT. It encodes CASSLAATGGGDTQYF.

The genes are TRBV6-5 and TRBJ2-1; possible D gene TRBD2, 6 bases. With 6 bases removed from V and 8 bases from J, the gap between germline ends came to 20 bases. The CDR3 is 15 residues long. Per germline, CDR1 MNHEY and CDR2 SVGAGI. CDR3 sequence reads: CASSVRLGLGYEQFF. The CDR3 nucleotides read TGTGCCAGCAGCGTTAGACTAGGCCTCGGCTATGAGCAGTTCTTC.

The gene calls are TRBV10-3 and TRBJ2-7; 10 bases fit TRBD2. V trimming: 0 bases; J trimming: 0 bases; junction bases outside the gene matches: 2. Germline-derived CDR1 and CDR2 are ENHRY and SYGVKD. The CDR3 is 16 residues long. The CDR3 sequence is CAISESGLADSYEQYV. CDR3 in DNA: TGTGCCATCAGTGAGTCAGGACTAGCGGACTCCTACGAGCAGTACGTC.

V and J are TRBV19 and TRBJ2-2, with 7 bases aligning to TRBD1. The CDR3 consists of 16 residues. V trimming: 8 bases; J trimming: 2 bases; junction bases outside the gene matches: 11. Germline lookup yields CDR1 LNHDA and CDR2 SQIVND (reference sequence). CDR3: CASVRPGTANTGELFF. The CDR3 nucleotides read TGTGCCAGTGTAAGGCCCGGGACAGCAAACACCGGGGAGCTGTTTTTT.

In DNA form, the CDR3 reads TGTGCCAGCAGCTCGCTTAGGGACAGGGGCTACGAGCAGTACGTC. Translation gives CASSSLRDRGYEQYV. The V and J genes are TRBV28 and TRBJ2-7; TRBD1 agrees at 10 bases. V dropped 6 bases and J dropped 3; count of bases not matched to a gene: 8. The CDR3 contains 15 residues. The V gene's germline CDR1 is MDHEN and CDR2 SYDVKM.

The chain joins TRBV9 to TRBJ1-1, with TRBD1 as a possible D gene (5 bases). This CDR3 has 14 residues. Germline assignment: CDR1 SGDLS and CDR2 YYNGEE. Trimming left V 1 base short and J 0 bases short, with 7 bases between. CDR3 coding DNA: TGTGCCAGCAGCGTATTAGGGGTGAACACTGAAGCTTTCTTT. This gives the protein CASSVLGVNTEAFF.

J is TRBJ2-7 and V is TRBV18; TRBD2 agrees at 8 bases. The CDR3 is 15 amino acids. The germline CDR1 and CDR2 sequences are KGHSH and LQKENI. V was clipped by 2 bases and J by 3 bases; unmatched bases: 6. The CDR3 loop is CASSPWSGSFYEQYV. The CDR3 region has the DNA TGTGCCAGCTCACCATGGAGCGGGAGTTTCTACGAGCAGTACGTC.

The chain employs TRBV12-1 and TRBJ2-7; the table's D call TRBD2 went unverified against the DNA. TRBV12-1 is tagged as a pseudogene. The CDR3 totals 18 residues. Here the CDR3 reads CASIELAGVVRASYEQYV. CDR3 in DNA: TGTGCCAGCATCGAACTAGCGGGAGTGGTCCGCGCATCCTACGAGCAGTACGTC.

Written as DNA, the CDR3 is TGTGCCAGCACATCTCCCGGACAGGGCATAAATGAGCAGTTCTTC. This translates into CASTSPGQGINEQFF. The chain links TRBV6-5 to TRBJ2-1; 8 bases align to TRBD1. This CDR3 spans 15 amino acids. The trim removed 7 bases at V and 7 bases at J, leaving 12 bases unmatched. CDR1 is MNHEY, CDR2 SVGAGI, per germline.

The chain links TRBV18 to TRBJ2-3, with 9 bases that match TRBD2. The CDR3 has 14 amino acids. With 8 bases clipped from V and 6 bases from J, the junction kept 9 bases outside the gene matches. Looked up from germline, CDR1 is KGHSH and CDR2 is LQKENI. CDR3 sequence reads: CASDLSGSGDTQYF. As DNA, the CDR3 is TGTGCCAGCGATCTTAGCGGGAGCGGCGATACGCAGTATTTT.

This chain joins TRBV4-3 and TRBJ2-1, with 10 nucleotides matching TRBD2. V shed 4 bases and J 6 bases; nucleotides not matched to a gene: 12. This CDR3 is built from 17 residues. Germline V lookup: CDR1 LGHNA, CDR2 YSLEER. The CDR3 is CASSRASWTSGSNEQFF. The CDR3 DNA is TGCGCCAGCAGCCGGGCCTCGTGGACTAGCGGCTCCAATGAGCAGTTCTTC.

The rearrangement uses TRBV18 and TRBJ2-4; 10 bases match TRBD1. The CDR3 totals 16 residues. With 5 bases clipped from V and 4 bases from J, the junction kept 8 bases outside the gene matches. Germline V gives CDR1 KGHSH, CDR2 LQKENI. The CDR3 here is CASSSKGQGGKNIQYF. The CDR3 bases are TGTGCCAGCTCATCAAAAGGACAGGGGGGAAAAAACATTCAGTACTTC.

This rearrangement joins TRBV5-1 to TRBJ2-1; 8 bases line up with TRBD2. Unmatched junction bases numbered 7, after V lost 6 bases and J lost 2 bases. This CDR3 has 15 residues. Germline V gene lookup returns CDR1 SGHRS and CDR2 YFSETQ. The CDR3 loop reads CASNKAGEAYNEQFF. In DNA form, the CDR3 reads TGCGCCAGCAACAAAGCGGGAGAGGCCTACAATGAGCAGTTCTTC.

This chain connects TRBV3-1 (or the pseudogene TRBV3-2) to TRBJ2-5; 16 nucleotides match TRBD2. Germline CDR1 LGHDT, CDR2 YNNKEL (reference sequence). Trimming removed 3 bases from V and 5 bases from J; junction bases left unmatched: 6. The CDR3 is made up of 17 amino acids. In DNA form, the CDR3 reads TGTGCCAGCAGCCAGGGACTAGCGGGAGGGCCGTCTGAGACCCAGTACTTC. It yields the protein CASSQGLAGGPSETQYF.

The CDR3 DNA sequence: TGTGCCAGCAGTTACTCGGAGTACTACGAGCAGTACGTC. Its translation is CASSYSEYYEQYV. The gene calls are TRBV6-2 or TRBV6-3 and TRBJ2-7; D ambiguous. The V end was cut by 0 bases, the J end by 3 bases, with 6 bases between. There are 13 residues in the CDR3. Germline loops: CDR1 MNHEY, CDR2 SVGEGT.

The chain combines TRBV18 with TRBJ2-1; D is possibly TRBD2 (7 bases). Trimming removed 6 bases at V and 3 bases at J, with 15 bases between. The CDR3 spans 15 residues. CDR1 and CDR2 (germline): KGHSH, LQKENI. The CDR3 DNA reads TGTGCCAGCTCCCGGGGGGCTAGCGGCTACAATGAGCAGTTCTTC. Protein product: CASSRGASGYNEQFF.

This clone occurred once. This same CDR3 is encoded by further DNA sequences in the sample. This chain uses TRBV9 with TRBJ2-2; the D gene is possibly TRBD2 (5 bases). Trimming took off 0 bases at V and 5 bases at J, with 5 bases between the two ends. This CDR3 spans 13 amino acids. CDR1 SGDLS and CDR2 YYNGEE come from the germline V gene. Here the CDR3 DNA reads TGTGCCAGCAGCGTAGGAGGGACCGGGGAGCTGTTTTTT. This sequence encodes CASSVGGTGELFF.

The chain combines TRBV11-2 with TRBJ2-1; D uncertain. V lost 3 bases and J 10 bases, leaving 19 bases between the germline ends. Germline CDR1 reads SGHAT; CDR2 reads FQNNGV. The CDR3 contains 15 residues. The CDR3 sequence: CASSLFGSSVTEQFF. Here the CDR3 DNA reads TGTGCCAGCAGCTTGTTCGGGTCGTCGGTTACGGAGCAGTTCTTC.

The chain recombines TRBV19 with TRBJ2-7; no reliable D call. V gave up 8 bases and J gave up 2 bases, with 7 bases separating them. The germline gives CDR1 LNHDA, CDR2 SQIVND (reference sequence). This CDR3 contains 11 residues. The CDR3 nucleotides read TGTGCCAGTGGGCAGCCCTACGAGCAGTACGTC. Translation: CASGQPYEQYV.

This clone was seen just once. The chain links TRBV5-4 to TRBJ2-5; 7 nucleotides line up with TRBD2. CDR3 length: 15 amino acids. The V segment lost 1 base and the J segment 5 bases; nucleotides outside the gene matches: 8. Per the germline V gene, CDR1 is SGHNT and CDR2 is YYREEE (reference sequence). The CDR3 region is CASSLRAGRGETQYF. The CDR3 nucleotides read TGTGCCAGCAGCTTGAGAGCGGGGAGAGGTGAGACCCAGTACTTC. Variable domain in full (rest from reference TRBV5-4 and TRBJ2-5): ETGVTQSPTHLIKTRGQQVTLRCSSQSGHNTVSWYQQALGQGPQFIFQYYREEENGRGNFPPRFSGLQFPNYSSELNVNALELDDSALYLCASSLRAGRGETQYFGPGTRLLVL.

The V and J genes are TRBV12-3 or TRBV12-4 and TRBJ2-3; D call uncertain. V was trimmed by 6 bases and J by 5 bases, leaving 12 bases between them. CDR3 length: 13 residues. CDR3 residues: CASSPRAEDTQYF. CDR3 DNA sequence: TGTGCCAGCAGCCCCCGAGCTGAAGATACGCAGTATTTT.

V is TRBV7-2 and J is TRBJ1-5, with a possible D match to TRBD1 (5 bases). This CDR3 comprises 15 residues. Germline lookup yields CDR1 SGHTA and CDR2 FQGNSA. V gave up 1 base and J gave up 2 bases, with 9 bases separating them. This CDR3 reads CASSLGRRGNQPQHF. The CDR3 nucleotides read TGTGCCAGCAGCTTAGGACGCAGGGGCAATCAGCCCCAGCATTTT.

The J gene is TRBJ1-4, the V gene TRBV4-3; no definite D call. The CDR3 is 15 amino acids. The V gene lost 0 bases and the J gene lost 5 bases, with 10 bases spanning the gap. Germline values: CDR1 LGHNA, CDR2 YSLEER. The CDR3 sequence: CASSQDERGNEKLFF. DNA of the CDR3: TGCGCCAGCAGCCAAGATGAGCGAGGGAATGAAAAACTGTTTTTT.

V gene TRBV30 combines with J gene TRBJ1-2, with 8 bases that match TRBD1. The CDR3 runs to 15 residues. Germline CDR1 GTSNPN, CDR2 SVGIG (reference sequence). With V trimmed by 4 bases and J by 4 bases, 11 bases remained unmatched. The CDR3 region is CAWTRAGTGPYGYTF. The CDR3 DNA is TGTGCCTGGACACGGGCAGGGACAGGCCCCTATGGCTACACCTTC.

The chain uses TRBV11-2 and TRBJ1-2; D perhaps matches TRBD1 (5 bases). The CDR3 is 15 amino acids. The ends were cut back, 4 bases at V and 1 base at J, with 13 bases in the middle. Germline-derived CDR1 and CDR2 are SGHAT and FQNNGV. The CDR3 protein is CASSSYRRINYGYTF. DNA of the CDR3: TGTGCCAGCAGCTCATACAGGAGAATTAACTATGGCTACACCTTC.